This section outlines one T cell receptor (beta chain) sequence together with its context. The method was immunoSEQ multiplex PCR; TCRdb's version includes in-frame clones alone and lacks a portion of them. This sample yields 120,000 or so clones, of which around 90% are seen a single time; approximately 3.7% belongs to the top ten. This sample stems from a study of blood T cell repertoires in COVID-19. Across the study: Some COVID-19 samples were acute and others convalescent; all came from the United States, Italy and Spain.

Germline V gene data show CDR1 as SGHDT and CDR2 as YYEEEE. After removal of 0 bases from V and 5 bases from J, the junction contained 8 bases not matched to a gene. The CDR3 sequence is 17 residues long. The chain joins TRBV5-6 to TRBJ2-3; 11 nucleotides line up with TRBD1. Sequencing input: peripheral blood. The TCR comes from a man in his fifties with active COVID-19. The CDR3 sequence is CASSLVGGQGGGDTQYF. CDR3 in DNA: TGTGCCAGCAGCTTGGTCGGGGGACAGGGGGGTGGAGATACGCAGTATTTT.